This TCR beta chain was obtained from a study of blood T cell repertoires in COVID-19. This CDR3 spans 16 amino acids. The germline CDR1 and CDR2 sequences are PRHDT and FYEKMQ (reference sequence). The V gene lost 0 bases and the J gene lost 1 base, with 12 bases spanning the gap. Assay: immunoSEQ multiplex PCR; the TCRdb copy retains only in-frame clones and omits some. The sample includes under 95,000 clones, about 85% of them seen just once. V gene TRBV13 combines with J gene TRBJ2-5, with D perhaps TRBD1 (5 bases). This clonotype was sampled from an elderly woman with COVID-19, enrolled during active disease. Sequencing was carried out using peripheral blood. The CDR3 here is CASSLGGGASQETQYF. The CDR3 DNA follows: TGTGCCAGCAGCTTAGGGGGTGGGGCCAGCCAAGAGACCCAGTACTTC. The variable domain in full, completed from reference TRBV13 and TRBJ2-5, reads AAGVIQSPRHLIKEKRETATLKCYPIPRHDTVYWYQQGPGQDPQFLISFYEKMQSDKGSIPDRFSAQQFSDYHSELNMSSLELGDSALYFCASSLGGGASQETQYFGPGTRLLVL.